This is a list of T cell receptor beta chains from one sample in a study of identical twins. In TCRdb, the 5' RACE reads were re-called with MiXCR into one record per CDR3 protein. The sample lists about 1.7 million distinct CDR3 sequences, around 33% occurring once. Specimen: cord blood. These receptors originate from a newborn girl in good health. Each CDR3 is given with its conserved first and last residue. The order of the fields is J gene, D gene, clone size, V gene, CDR3 protein, CDR3 DNA. D genes are given only for firm matches. The size field is filled for only some rows; it gives once, few, many or a size class.

>TRBJ1-2|-|-|TRBV20-1
CSASWGGINYGYTF
TGCAGTGCTAGTTGGGGCGGTATCAACTATGGCTACACCTTC
>TRBJ1-6|TRBD1|-|TRBV7-9
CASSLGGTGFSPLHF
TGTGCCAGCAGCTTAGGGGGGACAGGGTTCTCACCCCTCCACTTT
>TRBJ2-3|-|few|TRBV10-1
CASSVRLDEWGSTDTQYF
TGCGCCAGCAGTGTCCGATTGGATGAATGGGGTAGCACAGATACGCAGTATTTT
>TRBJ2-4|-|many|TRBV10-3
CAISESGLENIQYF
TGTGCCATCAGTGAGTCGGGGCTGGAAAACATTCAGTACTTC
>TRBJ2-7|TRBD1|-|TRBV28
CASSPRTGTRYEQYF
TGTGCCAGCAGTCCCCGGACAGGCACACGCTACGAGCAGTACTTC
>TRBJ2-7|TRBD2|-|TRBV29-1
CSAPGTSGGAQYF
TGCAGCGCCCCGGGGACTAGCGGGGGGGCCCAGTACTTC
>TRBJ2-3|TRBD1|-|TRBV7-2
CASSLGHRTGTDTQYF
TGTGCCAGCAGCTTAGGTCACCGGACAGGGACAGATACGCAGTATTTT
>TRBJ2-1|TRBD1|-|TRBV11-2
CASTSTGGGSYEQFF
TGTGCCAGCACCTCAACAGGGGGCGGCTCCTACGAGCAGTTCTTC
>TRBJ2-5|TRBD2|-|TRBV5-6
CASSFSLAGGLETQYF
TGTGCCAGCAGCTTCTCCTTAGCGGGGGGTCTTGAGACCCAGTACTTC
>TRBJ2-7|TRBD2|few|TRBV20-1
CSASPPGLAAYEQYF
TGCAGTGCTAGTCCCCCGGGACTAGCCGCCTACGAGCAGTACTTC
>TRBJ2-1|TRBD2|many|TRBV6-5
CASTTTSGSYNEQFF
TGTGCCAGCACCACGACTAGCGGGAGCTACAATGAGCAGTTCTTC
>TRBJ1-5|-|few|TRBV28
CASSLGGERQPQHF
TGTGCCAGCAGTTTAGGGGGCGAGCGTCAGCCCCAGCATTTT
>TRBJ2-1|-|many|TRBV5-1
CASSLAPHNEQFF
TGCGCCAGCAGCTTGGCCCCGCACAATGAGCAGTTCTTC
>TRBJ2-1|TRBD2|few|TRBV2
CASFRLAGGRFFGYNEQFF
TGTGCCAGCTTCCGACTAGCGGGGGGGCGGTTCTTTGGGTACAATGAGCAGTTCTTC
>TRBJ2-3|TRBD2|once|TRBV6-1
CASSEALPGRGLAGKRQTQYF
TGTGCCAGCAGTGAAGCGCTTCCCGGCAGGGGACTAGCGGGGAAACGTCAGACGCAGTATTTT
>TRBJ2-5|TRBD2|-|TRBV5-4
CASSPGRGRGETQYF
TGTGCCAGCAGCCCAGGGCGGGGGAGGGGAGAGACCCAGTACTTC
>TRBJ1-2|-|-|TRBV12-3/TRBV12-4
CASSPYAYGYTF
TGTGCCAGCAGCCCCTATGCCTATGGCTACACCTTC
>TRBJ1-1|-|-|TRBV5-1
CASSSGTRTETFF
TGCGCCAGCAGCTCCGGGACCCGGACTGAAACTTTCTTT
>TRBJ1-2|-|few|TRBV6-5
CASSYSAPYDYTF
TGTGCCAGCAGTTACTCGGCCCCATATGACTACACCTTC
>TRBJ2-3|-|few|TRBV3-1
CASSQGDVGSTDAQYF
TGTGCCAGCAGCCAAGGCGATGTGGGGTCCACAGATGCGCAGTATTTT
>TRBJ1-1|-|-|TRBV25-1
CASKQYREGTEAFF
TGTGCCAGCAAACAGTACAGGGAGGGCACTGAAGCTTTCTTT
>TRBJ1-1|TRBD1|few|TRBV6-6
CASSYRPGQGGDTEAFF
TGTGCCAGCAGTTACCGACCTGGACAGGGAGGGGACACTGAAGCTTTCTTT
>TRBJ2-3|TRBD2|-|TRBV9
CASSVGMGLAASTDTQYF
TGTGCCAGCAGCGTAGGGATGGGACTAGCGGCTAGCACAGATACGCAGTATTTT
>TRBJ2-6|TRBD1|-|TRBV28
CASSKDRFPSGANVLTF
TGTGCCAGCAGTAAGGACAGGTTCCCCTCTGGGGCCAACGTCCTGACTTTC
>TRBJ1-5|-|-|TRBV6-1
CASYRMRGNQPQHF
TGTGCCAGCTATAGAATGAGGGGCAATCAGCCCCAGCATTTT
>TRBJ1-2|-|few|TRBV25-1
CASSNDNYGYTF
TGTGCCAGCAGTAACGACAACTATGGCTACACCTTC
>TRBJ2-2|TRBD1|-|TRBV24-1
CATSGTGTGIRELFF
TGTGCCACCAGTGGCACCGGGACAGGGATCCGGGAGCTGTTTTTT
>TRBJ1-3|-|-|TRBV5-1
CASSLEAGFSGNTIYF
TGCGCCAGCAGCTTGGAAGCGGGGTTCTCTGGAAACACCATATATTTT
>TRBJ2-5|-|-|TRBV2
CASSEPRDRGTQYF
TGTGCCAGCAGTGAACCCCGGGATAGAGGGACGCAGTACTTC
>TRBJ1-1|-|few|TRBV20-1
CSARDWRRGTEAFF
TGCAGTGCTAGAGATTGGAGGAGGGGCACTGAAGCTTTCTTT
>TRBJ2-5|-|-|TRBV14
CASSHGGVVTQYF
TGTGCCAGCAGCCATGGTGGGGTCGTGACCCAGTACTTC
>TRBJ2-3|-|-|TRBV3-1
CASSQDQGGSDTQYF
TGTGCCAGCAGCCAAGATCAGGGGGGTTCAGATACGCAGTATTTT
>TRBJ1-2|-|few|TRBV2
CATRRTGRTNYGYTF
TGTGCCACCCGGAGGACCGGCAGAACTAACTATGGCTACACCTTC
>TRBJ2-7|TRBD2|-|TRBV5-1
CASSWTSGPYNEQYF
TGCGCCAGCAGCTGGACTAGCGGGCCGTACAATGAGCAGTACTTC
>TRBJ2-3|TRBD2|-|TRBV3-1
CASSLELAGGRLTDTQYF
TGTGCCAGCAGCCTGGAACTAGCGGGAGGCCGCCTCACAGATACGCAGTATTTT
>TRBJ2-6|TRBD1|many|TRBV27
CASSFATGIFSGANVLTF
TGTGCCAGCAGTTTCGCGACAGGGATTTTCTCTGGGGCCAACGTCCTGACTTTC
>TRBJ2-3|TRBD1|many|TRBV5-1
CASSLRLRDRIYTDTQYF
TGCGCCAGCAGCTTACGGCTCCGGGACAGGATTTATACAGATACGCAGTATTTT
>TRBJ2-4|-|many|TRBV10-3
CAISEALSNIQYF
TGTGCCATCAGTGAGGCACTTTCAAACATTCAGTACTTC
>TRBJ1-2|TRBD1|-|TRBV5-1
CASSIQGDGYTF
TGCGCCAGCAGCATACAGGGGGATGGCTACACCTTC